This T cell receptor beta chain was observed in a study of shared clonotypes between healthy human individuals. Study-wide background: In total, the donors were two women and a few men aged 18 to 49.

Sequencing was performed with immunoSEQ multiplex PCR; in TCRdb, only in-frame clones are kept and a portion is missing. The data show roughly 680,000 clones, 72% seen once. Overall study findings and caveats: Compared with clonotypes that all four donors shared, non-shared clonotypes had lower generation probabilities. Genetic and exposure-history diversity was limited by the small donor number. Clonotypes that were shared across a handful of donors made up approximately 5.1% of naive CD4 clonotypes.

Germline CDR1 is LNHDA and CDR2 is SQIVND (reference sequence). The CDR3 is made up of 14 amino acids. Germline trimming cut 4 bases from V and 5 bases from J; bases unmatched to any gene: 5. Note on this clone: Its antigen remains unknown.

What was sequenced was memory CD4+ T cells sorted from blood. Sample subset: CD45RA-negative fraction. This clonotype was sampled from a woman aged 25 to 45 in good health. This chain joins TRBV19 and TRBJ1-2; 9 bases map to TRBD1. The CDR3 bases are TGTGCCAGTAGTAGGACCGGGACAGGGTATGGCTACACCTTC. The encoded protein is CASSRTGTGYGYTF.